Below, one T cell receptor (beta chain) is given with its context. What it recognizes is unknown. Profiled with immunoSEQ multiplex PCR; TCRdb holds only in-frame clones, not every one. The sample has some 350,000 clones, 87% seen once. In germline, CDR1 is LGHNA, CDR2 YSLEER. Trimming left V 0 bases short and J 7 bases short, with 12 bases between. The CDR3 length is 14 residues. This record comes from a study of cytomegalovirus exposure and HLA in healthy donors. Study background: The approximately 120 validation repertoires used the same platform as the 650 to 750 first-cohort repertoires, a later analysis reported.

Notes on the study in general: Most TCRs appeared rarely, but some public TCRs recurred in many donors. Reported performance of the classifier showed diagnosis of cytomegalovirus status with high specificity and sensitivity. The study flagged about 150 TCR beta chains as cytomegalovirus-associated.

The specimen was PBMCs. J is TRBJ1-2 and V is TRBV4-3; no definite D call. This clonotype originated in a woman in her 30s in good health and CMV-seropositive. The CDR3 DNA follows: TGCGCCAGCAGCCAAGATCTGGGTATCGGTGGCTACACCTTC. This gives the protein CASSQDLGIGGYTF.